The source of this T cell receptor beta chain is a study of cytomegalovirus exposure and HLA in healthy donors. Points on this clone: Its antigen is not identified.

The PCR made use of 60 Vbeta and 13 Jbeta primers. The table came from immunoSEQ multiplex PCR; TCRdb's copy has only in-frame clones and leaves some out. The sample contains 90,000 to 140,000 clones, roughly three quarters of which appear only once. Broader study findings: The authors later linked a missense DCLRE1C variant to TCR beta V- and J-gene trimming.

The source is a man in his forties in good health and CMV-seronegative. The specimen was PBMCs.

The CDR3 DNA reads as TGTGCCAGCAGCCCTGGGACTAGCGGGTACAATGAGCAGTTCTTC. Protein sequence: CASSPGTSGYNEQFF. This chain connects TRBV6-5 to TRBJ2-1; 12 bases line up with TRBD2. The CDR3 totals 15 residues. The germline CDR1 and CDR2 sequences are MNHEY and SVGAGI. Trimming cost V 6 bases and J 4 bases; bases outside gene matches: 4.